The 8 T cell receptor beta chains presented below share a single source sample, sequenced in a study of blood T cell repertoires in COVID-19. This table comes from immunoSEQ multiplex PCR, and its TCRdb copy is limited to in-frame clones, with some not included. This table has around 190,000 clones, roughly four fifths appearing once. What was sequenced was peripheral blood. These receptors were obtained from a woman aged 70-85 years with COVID-19, enrolled during active disease.

This chain uses TRBV24-1 with TRBJ2-6, with TRBD2 matching 7 bases. Germline-derived CDR1 and CDR2 are KGHDR and SFDVKD. J gave up 1 base and V 9 bases, and 11 bases lay outside the gene matches. This CDR3 spans 17 amino acids. The DNA of the CDR3 is TGTGCCACCCAGCCCTGGGAGGGGCGTTCTGGGGCCAACGTCCTGACTTTC. Translated, it gives CATQPWEGRSGANVLTF.

The J gene is TRBJ1-3, the V gene TRBV24-1; D unresolved. The germline V gene encodes CDR1 KGHDR and CDR2 SFDVKD. V was cut by 3 bases and J by 2 bases, with 7 bases left in between. The CDR3 sequence is 14 residues long. CDR3 loop: CATSDVGAGNTIYF. CDR3 coding DNA: TGTGCCACCAGTGATGTCGGGGCTGGAAACACCATATATTTT.

V is TRBV28 and J is TRBJ1-5, with D unresolved. Germline V gene lookup returns CDR1 MDHEN and CDR2 SYDVKM. This CDR3 is 18 amino acids long. Trimming shortened V by 4 bases and J by 0 bases, and 19 bases separated the two germline ends. The CDR3 here is CASSSLGGALYSNQPQHF. CDR3 nucleotides: TGTGCCAGCAGTTCTCTCGGCGGAGCCCTTTATAGCAATCAGCCCCAGCATTTT.

V gene TRBV5-5 combines with J gene TRBJ1-5; D remains unclear. With 2 bases removed from V and 6 bases from J, the gap between germline ends came to 9 bases. The CDR3 covers 13 residues. CDR1 and CDR2 from the germline V gene are SGHKS and YYEKEE (reference sequence). In DNA form, the CDR3 reads TGTGCCAGCAGCTTCGGTTTAAGTCAGCCCCAGCATTTT. Translated: CASSFGLSQPQHF.

This chain joins TRBV29-1 and TRBJ2-2, with TRBD2 matching 7 bases. V shed 5 bases and J 1 base; nucleotides not matched to a gene: 4. Germline CDR1 reads SQVTM; CDR2 reads ANQGSEA. The CDR3 length is 14 residues. The CDR3 loop reads CSVRLAENTGELFF. The CDR3 nucleotides are TGCAGCGTTCGGCTAGCGGAGAACACCGGGGAGCTGTTTTTT.

CDR3 residues: CASSLAGTSGRRVDEQYF. CDR3 bases: TGTGCCAGCAGTTTGGCCGGGACTAGCGGGAGGAGGGTGGACGAGCAGTACTTC. The gene calls are TRBV28 and TRBJ2-7; 15 bases are shared with TRBD2. The germline CDR1 and CDR2 sequences are MDHEN and SYDVKM. The junction had 11 bases not matched to a gene; V was cut back by 3 bases and J by 5 bases. This CDR3 is 18 amino acids long.

V and J are TRBV20-1 and TRBJ1-6, with TRBD1 matching over 8 bases. The CDR3 is made up of 16 amino acids. CDR1 is DFQATT and CDR2 is SNEGSKA in the germline V gene (reference sequence). Unmatched junction bases numbered 10, after V lost 3 bases and J lost 6 bases. The CDR3: CSASPIQGARNSPLHF. DNA of the CDR3: TGCAGTGCTAGTCCAATCCAGGGGGCTCGTAATTCACCCCTCCACTTT.

The V gene is TRBV29-1, the J gene TRBJ2-1; no firm D call. CDR3 length equals 13 residues. The ends were cut back, 4 bases at V and 0 bases at J, with 7 bases in the middle. The germline gives CDR1 SQVTM, CDR2 ANQGSEA. This CDR3 reads CSVVPDSYNEQFF. The CDR3 coding sequence is TGCAGCGTTGTTCCAGACTCCTACAATGAGCAGTTCTTC.